These 28 T cell receptor beta chains were sequenced from one sample in a study of CD8 T cells in ankylosing spondylitis. Via MiXCR, TCRdb re-called the 5' RACE reads, giving one row per CDR3 protein. Seen here are 200,000 or so distinct CDR3 sequences, 10% to 15% observed once, and the top ten hold approximately 10%. Sequenced: blood, either unsorted or a sorted T cell fraction (not recorded which). These receptors originate from a female donor with ankylosing spondylitis or in good health (not recorded which).

This clonotype was recorded many times. This sequence joins TRBV24-1 and TRBJ2-1, with 12 bases identical to TRBD2. This CDR3 is built from 16 residues. V lost 2 bases and J lost 6; bases outside the gene matches: 4. Looked up from germline, CDR1 is KGHDR and CDR2 is SFDVKD. The CDR3 DNA is TGTGCCACCAGTGATTGGACTAGCGGGAAAGCCAATGAGCAGTTCTTC. It encodes CATSDWTSGKANEQFF.

There are many counts of this clonotype. This rearrangement joins TRBV28 to TRBJ2-4; weak D call: TRBD1 (5 bases). The CDR3 runs to 15 residues. Germline V gives CDR1 MDHEN, CDR2 SYDVKM. The V gene lost 5 bases and the J gene lost 2 bases, with 13 bases spanning the gap. CDR3 in DNA: TGTGCCAGCAGTCTCAGGGAATTCTCCAAAAACATTCAGTACTTC. Residues: CASSLREFSKNIQYF.

This clonotype was seen ten or more times. The V gene is TRBV11-2, the J gene TRBJ2-3; 12 nucleotides align to TRBD2. V was clipped by 2 bases and J by 4 bases; unmatched bases: 10. The CDR3 is 18 residues long. CDR1 is SGHAT, CDR2 FQNNGV, per germline. The DNA of the CDR3 is TGTGCCAGCAGCTTATTTGCGACTAGCGGGAGTAGGGCAGATACGCAGTATTTT. Translating it yields CASSLFATSGSRADTQYF.

By sample share, this clonotype is medium-sized. The CDR3 DNA follows: TGTGCCAGCAGCAAAGCGGAAACAGGGGTTACCTACGAGCAGTACTTC. Translated, it gives CASSKAETGVTYEQYF. The V call is TRBV21-1, the J call TRBJ2-7; the table's D call, TRBD1, has no DNA check behind it. TRBV21-1 is listed as a pseudogene. This CDR3 region has 16 residues.

The chain uses TRBV20-1 and TRBJ2-7; 10 positions agree with TRBD1. This CDR3 has 15 amino acids. Germline V gene data show CDR1 as DFQATT and CDR2 as SNEGSKA (reference sequence). V gave up 0 bases and J gave up 7 bases; unmatched junction bases: 9. The CDR3 loop is CSARDQKDRGREQYF. Here the CDR3 DNA reads TGCAGTGCTAGAGATCAGAAAGACAGGGGGCGGGAGCAGTACTTC.

This clonotype showed up many times. The V gene is TRBV28, the J gene TRBJ1-2; 7 bases are a match to TRBD1. V lost 10 bases to trimming and J lost 0 bases; unmatched junction nucleotides: 8. This CDR3 region has 14 residues. Germline CDR1 reads MDHEN; CDR2 reads SYDVKM. The CDR3 DNA is TGTGCCATCGGAGGAGGGGGCTCTAACTATGGCTACACCTTC. Amino acids: CAIGGGGSNYGYTF.

This clonotype has ten or more counts. CDR3: CAIGRAGGNEQFF. In DNA, the CDR3 is TGTGCCATCGGTCGAGCGGGAGGCAATGAGCAGTTCTTC. This chain links TRBV10-3 with TRBJ2-1; 9 bases agree with TRBD2. CDR3 length: 13 amino acids. V gave up 8 bases and J gave up 6 bases; unmatched junction bases: 5. Germline V gene lookup returns CDR1 ENHRY and CDR2 SYGVKD.

The chain joins TRBV6-5 to TRBJ1-5, with D uncertain. The length of the CDR3 is 12 residues. The germline CDR1 and CDR2 sequences are MNHEY and SVGAGI. V dropped 10 bases and J dropped 6 bases, with 13 bases sitting between them. CDR3: CATRKTGQPQHF. DNA for the CDR3: TGTGCCACTAGAAAAACCGGTCAGCCCCAGCATTTT.

This clonotype has just a few counts. This sequence joins TRBV6-1 and TRBJ1-2, with TRBD1 matching 7 bases. CDR3 size: 14 residues. Per the germline V gene, CDR1 is MNHNS and CDR2 is SASEGT. The trim removed 6 bases at V and 1 base at J, leaving 5 bases unmatched. CDR3 loop: CASSQGQINYGYTF. The CDR3 region has the DNA TGTGCCAGCAGCCAGGGACAGATTAACTATGGCTACACCTTC.

This clonotype was seen ten or more times. The rearrangement links TRBV5-1 to TRBJ2-5; 7 nucleotides line up with TRBD1. CDR3 length: 15 residues. Germline V gene data show CDR1 as SGHRS and CDR2 as YFSETQ. V was pared by 4 bases and J by 1 base, with 7 bases of the junction left unmatched. CDR3 nucleotides: TGCGCCAGCAGCCTCCAGAGGGGGCCCCAAGAGACCCAGTACTTC. It translates to CASSLQRGPQETQYF.

This clonotype appeared many times. V usage is TRBV28 and J usage is TRBJ1-1; no firm D call. Germline loops: CDR1 MDHEN, CDR2 SYDVKM. This CDR3 comprises 15 residues. V was clipped by 6 bases and J by 1 base, with 15 bases between them. The CDR3 sequence is CASRSQHERNTEAFF. The CDR3 DNA reads TGTGCCAGCAGATCCCAACACGAAAGGAACACTGAAGCTTTCTTT.

There are many counts of this clonotype. This chain joins TRBV5-1 and TRBJ2-5; 11 bases are shared with TRBD2. The V segment lost 4 bases and the J segment 4 bases; nucleotides outside the gene matches: 15. Germline CDR1 is SGHRS and CDR2 is YFSETQ. This CDR3 is 18 amino acids long. The CDR3 DNA reads as TGCGCCAGCAGCCGGGACAGGAACCCTCTAGCGGGAGGAGAGACCCAGTACTTC. The encoded protein is CASSRDRNPLAGGETQYF.

The chain joins TRBV4-2 to TRBJ2-2; 7 bases map to TRBD2. V dropped 0 bases and J dropped 3; count of bases not matched to a gene: 10. This CDR3 is 18 amino acids long. Germline-derived CDR1 and CDR2 are LGHNA and YNFKEQ. CDR3 amino acids: CASSQDRFGTTHTGELFF. CDR3 in DNA: TGTGCCAGCAGCCAAGATCGTTTTGGGACTACACACACCGGGGAGCTGTTTTTT.

About this clonotype itself: A much larger clone differs from this one at a single base, so this may be a read error. This sequence joins TRBV27 and TRBJ1-4; D remains unclear. The CDR3 is 13 amino acids. Per the germline V gene, CDR1 is MNHEY and CDR2 is SMNVEV (reference sequence). DNA of the CDR3: TGTGCCAGCAGCCGGGAGGGAGCTGAAATACTGTTTTTT. Translating gives CASSREGAEILFF.

There are many counts of this clonotype. V usage is TRBV20-1 and J usage is TRBJ1-5, with a weak D call TRBD1 (5 bases). V lost 5 bases and J 5 bases, leaving 16 bases between the germline ends. The germline V gene encodes CDR1 DFQATT and CDR2 SNEGSKA (reference sequence). The CDR3 runs to 14 residues. CDR3 protein: CSASKQEKDQPQHF. CDR3 DNA sequence: TGCAGTGCTTCCAAACAGGAGAAGGATCAGCCCCAGCATTTT.

There are many counts of this clonotype. V is TRBV5-1 and J is TRBJ2-1; no reliable D call. The CDR3 totals 15 residues. Trimming took off 8 bases at V and 0 bases at J, with 15 bases between the two ends. CDR1 is SGHRS, CDR2 YFSETQ, per germline. CDR3 coding DNA: TGCGCCAGAACCCTTGGACCCAGCTCCTACAATGAGCAGTTCTTC. Encoded protein: CARTLGPSSYNEQFF.

This chain links TRBV19 with TRBJ2-6; 13 bases are a match to TRBD2. V lost 4 bases and J lost 1; bases outside the gene matches: 7. The CDR3 loop spans 19 amino acids. Germline lookup yields CDR1 LNHDA and CDR2 SQIVND (reference sequence). The CDR3 here is CASSTGLAGAGSGANVLTF. CDR3 nucleotide sequence: TGTGCCAGTAGTACCGGACTAGCGGGAGCGGGGTCTGGGGCCAACGTCCTGACTTTC.

This clonotype was detected many times. This sequence joins TRBV29-1 and TRBJ2-2; D is unresolved. The germline V gene encodes CDR1 SQVTM and CDR2 ANQGSEA. This CDR3 spans 13 amino acids. V shed 4 bases and J shed 1 base, with 7 bases lying between them. CDR3 loop: CSVVAENTGELFF. DNA of the CDR3: TGCAGCGTTGTGGCAGAGAACACCGGGGAGCTGTTTTTT.

The chain uses TRBV4-1 and TRBJ1-4; 7 bases agree with TRBD1. The germline V gene encodes CDR1 MGHRA and CDR2 YSYEKL. The CDR3 has 15 residues. V was pared by 8 bases and J by 4 bases, with 10 bases of the junction left unmatched. The CDR3 region is CASGLSGQNNEKLFF. The CDR3 DNA reads TGCGCCAGCGGCCTATCGGGACAGAATAATGAAAAACTGTTTTTT.

Many counts were recorded for this clonotype. This chain links TRBV3-1 with TRBJ1-2; no definite D call. The CDR3 loop spans 12 amino acids. In germline, CDR1 is LGHDT, CDR2 YNNKEL (reference sequence). Trimming shortened V by 4 bases and J by 5 bases, and 8 bases separated the two germline ends. The CDR3 bases are TGTGCCAGCAGCCTTCAGCTTTATGGCTACACCTTC. It is translated as CASSLQLYGYTF.

This clonotype was seen many times. The chain recombines TRBV29-1 with TRBJ2-5, with TRBD1 matching 7 bases. Losses at the gene ends were 4 bases for V and 5 bases for J; bases not matched to a gene: 22. The length of the CDR3 is 18 residues. CDR1 is SQVTM and CDR2 is ANQGSEA in the germline V gene. CDR3 amino acids: CSVVDPLETGSFRETQYF. In DNA, the CDR3 is TGCAGCGTTGTGGACCCCTTGGAGACAGGGAGTTTCAGGGAGACCCAGTACTTC.

The chain couples TRBV7-6 to TRBJ2-7; 7 bases match TRBD1. V was pared by 5 bases and J by 4 bases, with 2 bases of the junction left unmatched. Germline V CDR1 and CDR2: SGHVS, FNYEAQ. CDR3 length: 12 amino acids. Here the CDR3 reads CASSQGVYEQYF. CDR3 DNA sequence: TGTGCCAGCAGCCAGGGGGTTTACGAGCAGTACTTC.

This clonotype was observed many times. The J gene is TRBJ2-5, the V gene TRBV14; D not resolved. The germline V and J ends were trimmed by 1 base and 7 bases, with 7 bases remaining between them. Germline CDR1 and CDR2: SGHDN and FVKESK. The CDR3 is 12 residues long. This CDR3 is CASSQGLRTQYF. The CDR3 coding sequence is TGTGCCAGCAGCCAAGGTTTGCGGACCCAGTACTTC. The entire variable domain, with the rest obtained from reference TRBV14 and TRBJ2-5, is as follows: EAGVTQFPSHSVIEKGQTVTLRCDPISGHDNLYWYRRVMGKEIKFLLHFVKESKQDESGMPNNRFLAERTGGTYSTLKVQPAELEDSGVYFCASSQGLRTQYFGPGTRLLVL.

With regard to this clonotype: A much larger clonotype is one base distant, so this may be a read error. J is TRBJ2-7 and V is TRBV12-3 or TRBV12-4; D is perhaps TRBD1 (6 bases). The CDR3 extends over 13 amino acids. CDR3 nucleotide sequence: TGTGCCAGCAGCCTCACCCGGGACAACGAGCAGTGCTTC. Residues: CASSLTRDNEQCF.

The V and J genes are TRBV30 and TRBJ2-7; 7 positions agree with TRBD1. CDR1 and CDR2 from the germline V gene are GTSNPN and SVGIG (reference sequence). V was clipped by 4 bases and J by 3 bases; unmatched bases: 3. The CDR3 runs 12 residues. The CDR3 protein is CAWNSGGYEQYF. Written as DNA, the CDR3 is TGTGCCTGGAATTCAGGGGGCTACGAGCAGTACTTC.

Ten or more counts support this clonotype. The rearrangement links TRBV11-3 to TRBJ2-7, with a tentative D call TRBD2 (6 bases). The germline V gene has CDR1 SGHNT and CDR2 YENEEA. The CDR3 is 15 amino acids. Trimming shortened V by 3 bases and J by 6 bases, and 18 bases separated the two germline ends. The CDR3 is CASSFSGTGGSEQYF. The CDR3 nucleotides are TGTGCCAGCAGCTTTTCGGGAACAGGAGGGTCCGAGCAGTACTTC.

This clonotype was counted between two and nine times. V usage is TRBV29-1 and J usage is TRBJ2-7, with TRBD2 matching 8 bases. The CDR3 loop spans 12 amino acids. Trimming cost V 4 bases and J 7 bases; bases outside gene matches: 6. Germline V CDR1 and CDR2: SQVTM, ANQGSEA. The DNA of the CDR3 is TGCAGCGTTGTGGAGGCGGGAGGAGAGCAGTACTTC. This sequence encodes CSVVEAGGEQYF.

This clonotype appeared many times. The V gene is TRBV29-1, the J gene TRBJ1-1; D uncertain. Germline V gene lookup returns CDR1 SQVTM and CDR2 ANQGSEA. This CDR3 has 12 amino acids. V lost 3 bases, J lost 4 bases, and 9 bases lay in between. The CDR3 DNA sequence: TGCAGCGTTGAGGAGGGAGGCACTGAAGCTTTCTTT. As protein: CSVEEGGTEAFF.